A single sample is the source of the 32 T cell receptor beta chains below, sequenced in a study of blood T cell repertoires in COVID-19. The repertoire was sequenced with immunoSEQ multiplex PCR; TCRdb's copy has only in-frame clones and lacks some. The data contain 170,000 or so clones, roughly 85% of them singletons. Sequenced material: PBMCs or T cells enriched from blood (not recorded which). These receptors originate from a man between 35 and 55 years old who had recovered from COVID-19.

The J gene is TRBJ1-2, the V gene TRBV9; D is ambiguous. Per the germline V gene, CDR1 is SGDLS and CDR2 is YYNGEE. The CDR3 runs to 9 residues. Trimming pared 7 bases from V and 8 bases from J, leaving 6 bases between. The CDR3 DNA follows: TGTGCCAGCGGAGACGGCTACACCTTC. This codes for CASGDGYTF.

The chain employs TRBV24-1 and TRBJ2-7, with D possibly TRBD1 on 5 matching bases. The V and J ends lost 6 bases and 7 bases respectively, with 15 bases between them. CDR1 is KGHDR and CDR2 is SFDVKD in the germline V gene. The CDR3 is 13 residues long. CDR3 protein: CATSSSGAREQYF. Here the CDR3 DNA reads TGTGCCACCAGTTCGAGTGGGGCTAGGGAGCAGTACTTC.

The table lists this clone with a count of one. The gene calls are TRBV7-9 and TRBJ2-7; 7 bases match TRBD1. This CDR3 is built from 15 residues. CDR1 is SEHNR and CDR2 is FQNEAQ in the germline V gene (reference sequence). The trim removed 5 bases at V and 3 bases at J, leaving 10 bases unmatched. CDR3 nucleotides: TGTGCCAGCAGCCGACCCGGGACAGTGGACTACGAGCAGTACTTC. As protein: CASSRPGTVDYEQYF.

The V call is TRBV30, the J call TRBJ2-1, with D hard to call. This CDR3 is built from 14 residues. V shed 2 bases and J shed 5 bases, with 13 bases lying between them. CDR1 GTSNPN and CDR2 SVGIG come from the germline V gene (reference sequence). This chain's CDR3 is CAWSRGAVHNEQFF. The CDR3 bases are TGTGCCTGGAGTCGAGGTGCTGTACACAATGAGCAGTTCTTC.

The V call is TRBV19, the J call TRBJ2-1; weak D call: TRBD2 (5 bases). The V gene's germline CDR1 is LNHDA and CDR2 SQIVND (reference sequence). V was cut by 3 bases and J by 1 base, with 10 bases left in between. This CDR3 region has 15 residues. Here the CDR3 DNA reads TGTGCCAGTAGTATTCTCACGGGATCCTACAATGAGCAGTTCTTC. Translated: CASSILTGSYNEQFF. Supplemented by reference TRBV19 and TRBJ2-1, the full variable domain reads DGGITQSPKYLFRKEGQNVTLSCEQNLNHDAMYWYRQDPGQGLRLIYYSQIVNDFQKGDIAEGYSVSREKKESFPLTVTSAQKNPTAFYLCASSILTGSYNEQFFGPGTRLTVL.

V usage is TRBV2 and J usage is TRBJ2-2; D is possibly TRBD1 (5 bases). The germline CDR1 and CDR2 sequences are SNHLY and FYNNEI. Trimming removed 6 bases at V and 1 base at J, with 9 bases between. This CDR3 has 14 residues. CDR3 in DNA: TGTGCCAGCAGGGTGACAGAGAACACCGGGGAGCTGTTTTTT. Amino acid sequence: CASRVTENTGELFF.

The DNA for the CDR3 is TGCAGCGTTGTGGGGACTCGCGTAAACCTGAACACTGAAGCTTTCTTT. It encodes CSVVGTRVNLNTEAFF. V usage is TRBV29-1 and J usage is TRBJ1-1; possibly TRBD1 for D (5 bases). V was shortened by 4 bases and J by 0 bases, with 18 bases between the two germline ends. Per the germline V gene, CDR1 is SQVTM and CDR2 is ANQGSEA. This CDR3 is 16 amino acids long.

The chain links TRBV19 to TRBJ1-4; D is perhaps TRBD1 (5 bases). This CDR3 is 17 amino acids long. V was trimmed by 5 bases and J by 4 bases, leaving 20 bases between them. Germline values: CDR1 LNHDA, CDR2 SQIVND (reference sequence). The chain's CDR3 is CASSPLVEGAHNEKLFF. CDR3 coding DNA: TGTGCCAGTAGTCCCTTGGTCGAAGGGGCTCATAATGAAAAACTGTTTTTT.

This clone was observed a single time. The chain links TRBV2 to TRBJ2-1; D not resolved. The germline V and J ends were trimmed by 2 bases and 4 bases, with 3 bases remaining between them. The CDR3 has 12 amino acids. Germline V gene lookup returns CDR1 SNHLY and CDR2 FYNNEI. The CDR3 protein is CASSEQYNEQFF. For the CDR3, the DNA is TGTGCCAGCAGTGAACAGTACAATGAGCAGTTCTTC. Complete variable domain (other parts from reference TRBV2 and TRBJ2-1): EPEVTQTPSHQVTQMGQEVILRCVPISNHLYFYWYRQILGQKVEFLVSFYNNEISEKSEIFDDQFSVERPDGSNFTLKIRSTKLEDSAMYFCASSEQYNEQFFGPGTRLTVL.

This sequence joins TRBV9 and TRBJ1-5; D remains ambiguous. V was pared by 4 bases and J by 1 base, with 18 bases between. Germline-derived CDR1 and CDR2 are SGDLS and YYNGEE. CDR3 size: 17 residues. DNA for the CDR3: TGTGCCAGCAGCCCTCGGGTGGCGGGTCCGAGCAATCAGCCCCAGCATTTT. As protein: CASSPRVAGPSNQPQHF.

The CDR3: CASSYRGGQPQHF. The DNA of the CDR3 is TGTGCCAGCAGTTACAGGGGGGGGCAGCCCCAGCATTTT. The chain couples TRBV2 to TRBJ1-5; 8 bases line up with TRBD1. The CDR3 totals 13 residues. J gave up 7 bases and V 5 bases, and 4 bases lay outside the gene matches. Germline V gene lookup returns CDR1 SNHLY and CDR2 FYNNEI.

The CDR3 is CASSLETENSGQFF. Written as DNA, the CDR3 is TGCGCCAGCAGCTTAGAGACAGAGAACTCGGGGCAGTTCTTC. This rearrangement joins TRBV5-1 to TRBJ2-1; possible D gene TRBD1, 5 bases. Looked up from germline, CDR1 is SGHRS and CDR2 is YFSETQ. This CDR3 is built from 14 residues. Trimming left V 2 bases short and J 12 bases short, with 18 bases between.

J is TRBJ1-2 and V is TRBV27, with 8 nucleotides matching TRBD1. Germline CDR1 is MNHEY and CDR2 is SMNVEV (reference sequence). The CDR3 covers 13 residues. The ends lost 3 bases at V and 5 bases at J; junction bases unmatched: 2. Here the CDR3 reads CASSLDREYGYTF. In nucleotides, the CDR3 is TGTGCCAGCAGTTTGGACAGGGAGTATGGCTACACCTTC.

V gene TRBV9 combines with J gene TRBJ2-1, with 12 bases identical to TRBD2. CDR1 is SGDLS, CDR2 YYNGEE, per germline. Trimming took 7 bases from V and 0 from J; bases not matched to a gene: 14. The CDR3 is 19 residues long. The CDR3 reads CASSRLGLAGSYSYNEQFF. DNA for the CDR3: TGTGCCAGCTCCAGATTAGGACTAGCGGGGTCGTACTCCTACAATGAGCAGTTCTTC. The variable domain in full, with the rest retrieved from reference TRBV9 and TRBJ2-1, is DSGVTQTPKHLITATGQRVTLRCSPRSGDLSVYWYQQSLDQGLQFLIQYYNGEERAKGNILERFSAQQFPDLHSELNLSSLELGDSALYFCASSRLGLAGSYSYNEQFFGPGTRLTVL.

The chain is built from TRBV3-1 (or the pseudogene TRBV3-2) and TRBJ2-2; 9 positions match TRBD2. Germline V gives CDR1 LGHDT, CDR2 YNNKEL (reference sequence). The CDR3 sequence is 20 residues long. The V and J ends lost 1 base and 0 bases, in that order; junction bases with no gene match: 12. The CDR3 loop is CASSQALLAGIFANTGELFF. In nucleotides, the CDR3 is TGTGCCAGCAGCCAAGCTCTTCTAGCGGGGATATTCGCGAACACCGGGGAGCTGTTTTTT.

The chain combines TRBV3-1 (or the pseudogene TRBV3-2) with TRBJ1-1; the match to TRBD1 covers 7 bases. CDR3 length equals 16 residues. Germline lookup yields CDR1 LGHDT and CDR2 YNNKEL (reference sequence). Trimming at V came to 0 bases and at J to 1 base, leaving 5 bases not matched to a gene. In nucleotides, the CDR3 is TGTGCCAGCAGCCAAGATACGAGGACAGGGAACACTGAAGCTTTCTTT. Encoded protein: CASSQDTRTGNTEAFF.

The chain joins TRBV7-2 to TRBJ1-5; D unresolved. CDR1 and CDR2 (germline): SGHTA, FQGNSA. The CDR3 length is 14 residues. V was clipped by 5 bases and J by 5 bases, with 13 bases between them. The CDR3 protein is CASSRSAGDQPQHF. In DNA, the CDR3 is TGTGCCAGCAGCCGCTCGGCGGGAGATCAGCCCCAGCATTTT. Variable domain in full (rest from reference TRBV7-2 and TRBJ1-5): GAGVSQSPSNKVTEKGKDVELRCDPISGHTALYWYRQSLGQGLEFLIYFQGNSAPDKSGLPSDRFSAERTGGSVSTLTIQRTQQEDSAVYLCASSRSAGDQPQHFGDGTRLSIL.

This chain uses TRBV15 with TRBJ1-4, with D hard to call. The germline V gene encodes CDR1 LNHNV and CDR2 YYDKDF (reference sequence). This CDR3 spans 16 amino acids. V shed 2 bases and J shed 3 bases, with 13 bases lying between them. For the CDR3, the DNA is TGTGCCACCAGCAGATCGAGGGCCGGGTCTAATGAAAAACTGTTTTTT. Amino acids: CATSRSRAGSNEKLFF.

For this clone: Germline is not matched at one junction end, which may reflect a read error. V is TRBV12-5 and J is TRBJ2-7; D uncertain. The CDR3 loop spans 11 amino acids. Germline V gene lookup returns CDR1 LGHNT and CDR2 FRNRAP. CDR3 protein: CASGYDIGRDF. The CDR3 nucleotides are TGTGCTAGTGGTTATGACATCGGCCGAGACTTC.

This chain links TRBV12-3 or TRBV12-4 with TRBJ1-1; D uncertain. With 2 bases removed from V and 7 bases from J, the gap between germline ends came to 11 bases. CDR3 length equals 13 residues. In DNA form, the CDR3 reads TGTGCCAGCAGTTTATATTCGGTTTATGAAGCTTTCTTT. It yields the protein CASSLYSVYEAFF.

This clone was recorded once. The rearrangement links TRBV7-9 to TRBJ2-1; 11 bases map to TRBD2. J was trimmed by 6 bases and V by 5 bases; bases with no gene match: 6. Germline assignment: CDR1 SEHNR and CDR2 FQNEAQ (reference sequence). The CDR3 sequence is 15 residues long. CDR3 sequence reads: CASSRPSGGSNEQFF. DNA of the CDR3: TGTGCCAGCAGCCGTCCTAGCGGGGGGTCCAATGAGCAGTTCTTC.

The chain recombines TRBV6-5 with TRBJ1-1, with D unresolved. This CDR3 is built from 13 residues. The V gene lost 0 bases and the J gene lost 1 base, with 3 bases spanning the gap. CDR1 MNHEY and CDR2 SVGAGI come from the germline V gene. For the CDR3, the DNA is TGTGCCAGCAGTTACTCCTCGAACACTGAAGCTTTCTTT. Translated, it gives CASSYSSNTEAFF.

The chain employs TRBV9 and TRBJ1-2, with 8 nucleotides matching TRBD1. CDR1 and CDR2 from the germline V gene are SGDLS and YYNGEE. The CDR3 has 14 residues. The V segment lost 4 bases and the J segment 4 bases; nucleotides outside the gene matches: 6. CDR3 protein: CASSLRQGSYGYTF. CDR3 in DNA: TGTGCCAGCAGCCTACGACAGGGGAGCTATGGCTACACCTTC.

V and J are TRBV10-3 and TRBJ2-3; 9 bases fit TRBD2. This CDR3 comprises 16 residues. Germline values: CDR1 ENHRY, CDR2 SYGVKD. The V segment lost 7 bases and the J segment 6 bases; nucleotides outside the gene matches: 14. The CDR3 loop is CAIKGGDSGGRDTQYF. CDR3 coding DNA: TGTGCCATCAAGGGGGGCGATAGCGGGGGCCGGGATACGCAGTATTTT.

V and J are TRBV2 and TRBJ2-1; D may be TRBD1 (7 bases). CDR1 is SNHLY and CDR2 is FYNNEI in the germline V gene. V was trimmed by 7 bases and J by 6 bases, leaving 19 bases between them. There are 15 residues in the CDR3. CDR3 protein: CASTLGGGGGNEQFF. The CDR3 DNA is TGTGCCAGCACCCTCGGAGGGGGCGGAGGCAATGAGCAGTTCTTC.

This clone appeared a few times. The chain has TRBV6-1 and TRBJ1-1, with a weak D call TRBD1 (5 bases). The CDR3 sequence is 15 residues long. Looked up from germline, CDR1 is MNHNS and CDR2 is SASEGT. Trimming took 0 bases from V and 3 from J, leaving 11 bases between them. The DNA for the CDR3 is TGTGCCAGCAGTGAAGCTGGAGGGGTGGACACTGAAGCTTTCTTT. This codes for CASSEAGGVDTEAFF.

The CDR3: CASSLGQAYNSPLHF. CDR3 nucleotides: TGCGCCAGCAGCTTAGGACAGGCCTATAATTCACCCCTCCACTTT. The chain carries TRBV5-1 and TRBJ1-6; 7 bases align to TRBD1. Germline CDR1 and CDR2: SGHRS and YFSETQ. The CDR3 has 15 residues. V was pared by 2 bases and J by 2 bases, with 1 base of the junction left unmatched. The variable domain in full, completed from reference TRBV5-1 and TRBJ1-6, reads KAGVTQTPRYLIKTRGQQVTLSCSPISGHRSVSWYQQTPGQGLQFLFEYFSETQRNKGNFPGRFSGRQFSNSRSEMNVSTLELGDSALYLCASSLGQAYNSPLHFGNGTRLTVT.

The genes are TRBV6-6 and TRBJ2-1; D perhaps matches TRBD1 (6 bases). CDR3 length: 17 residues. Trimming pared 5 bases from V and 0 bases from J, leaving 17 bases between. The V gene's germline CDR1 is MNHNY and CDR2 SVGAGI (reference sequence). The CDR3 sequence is CASSPLGAESSYNEQFF. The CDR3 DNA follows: TGTGCCAGCAGTCCCTTGGGGGCGGAGAGCTCCTACAATGAGCAGTTCTTC.

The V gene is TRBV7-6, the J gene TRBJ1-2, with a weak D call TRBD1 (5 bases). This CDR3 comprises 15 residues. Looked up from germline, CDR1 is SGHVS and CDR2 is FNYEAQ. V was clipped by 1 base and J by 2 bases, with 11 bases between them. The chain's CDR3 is CASSLGGVGNYGYTF. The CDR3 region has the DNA TGTGCCAGCAGCTTAGGGGGCGTCGGAAACTATGGCTACACCTTC.

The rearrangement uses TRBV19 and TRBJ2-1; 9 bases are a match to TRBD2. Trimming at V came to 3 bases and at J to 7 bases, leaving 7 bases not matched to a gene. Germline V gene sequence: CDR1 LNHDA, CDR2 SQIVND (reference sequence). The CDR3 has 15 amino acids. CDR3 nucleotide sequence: TGTGCCAGTAGTATTGGGGCGGGGGGGATAAATGAGCAGTTCTTC. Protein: CASSIGAGGINEQFF.

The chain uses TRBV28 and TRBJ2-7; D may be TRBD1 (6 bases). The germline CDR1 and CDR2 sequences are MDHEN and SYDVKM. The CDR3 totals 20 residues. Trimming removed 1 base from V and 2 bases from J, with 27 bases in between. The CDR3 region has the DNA TGTGCCAGCAGTTTATCCCTTGGTCGGACGGGACAACTCTCAGCCTACGAGCAGTACTTC. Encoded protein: CASSLSLGRTGQLSAYEQYF.

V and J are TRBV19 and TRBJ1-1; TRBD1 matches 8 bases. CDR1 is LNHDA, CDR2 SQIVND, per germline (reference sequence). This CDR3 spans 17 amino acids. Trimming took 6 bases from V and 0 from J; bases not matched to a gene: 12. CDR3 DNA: TGTGCCAGTAGACGGGGACAGGAGACACACTTGAACACTGAAGCTTTCTTT. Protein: CASRRGQETHLNTEAFF.